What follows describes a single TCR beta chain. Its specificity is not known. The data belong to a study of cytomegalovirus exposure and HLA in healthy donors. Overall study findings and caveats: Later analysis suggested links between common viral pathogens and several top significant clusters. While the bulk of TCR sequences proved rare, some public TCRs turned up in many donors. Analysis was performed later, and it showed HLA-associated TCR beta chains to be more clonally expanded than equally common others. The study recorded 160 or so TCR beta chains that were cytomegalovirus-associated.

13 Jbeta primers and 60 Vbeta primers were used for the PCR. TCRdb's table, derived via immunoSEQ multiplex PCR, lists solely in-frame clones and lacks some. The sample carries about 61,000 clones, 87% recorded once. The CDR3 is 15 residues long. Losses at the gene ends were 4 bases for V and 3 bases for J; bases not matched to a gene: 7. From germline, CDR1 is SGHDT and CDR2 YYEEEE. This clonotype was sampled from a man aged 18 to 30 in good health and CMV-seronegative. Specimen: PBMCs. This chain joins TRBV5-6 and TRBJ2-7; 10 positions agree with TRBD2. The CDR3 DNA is TGTGCCAGCAGCCGCAAGCGGGGGGGCCTCTACGAGCAGTACTTC. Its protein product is CASSRKRGGLYEQYF.